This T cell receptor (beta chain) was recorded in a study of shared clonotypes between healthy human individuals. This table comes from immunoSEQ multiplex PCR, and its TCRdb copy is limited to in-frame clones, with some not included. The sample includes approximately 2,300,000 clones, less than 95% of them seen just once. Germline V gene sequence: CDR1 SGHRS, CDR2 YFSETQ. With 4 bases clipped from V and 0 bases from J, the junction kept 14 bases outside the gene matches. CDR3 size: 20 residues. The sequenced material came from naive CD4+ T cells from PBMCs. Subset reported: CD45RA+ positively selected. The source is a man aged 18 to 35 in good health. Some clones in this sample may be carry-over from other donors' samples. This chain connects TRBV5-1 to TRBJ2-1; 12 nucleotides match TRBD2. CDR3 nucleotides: TGCGCCAGCAGCACACAGGGGCTAGCGGGAGGGAGTTTCTCCTACAATGAGCAGTTCTTC. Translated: CASSTQGLAGGSFSYNEQFF. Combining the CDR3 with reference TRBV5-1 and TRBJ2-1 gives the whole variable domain KAGVTQTPRYLIKTRGQQVTLSCSPISGHRSVSWYQQTPGQGLQFLFEYFSETQRNKGNFPGRFSGRQFSNSRSEMNVSTLELGDSALYLCASSTQGLAGGSFSYNEQFFGPGTRLTVL.